This T cell receptor beta chain derives from a study of T cells in Graves' hyperthyroidism and ophthalmopathy. This CDR3 is 17 amino acids long. Trimming removed 6 bases from V and 4 bases from J, with 24 bases in between. Germline V gene data show CDR1 as LNHDA and CDR2 as SQIVND (reference sequence). Patients between 18 and 65 years old had hyperthyroidism, newly diagnosed and lasting under 2 months. Diagnostic assessment was based on clinical symptoms, serum thyroxine and TRAb, thyroid ultrasound and orbital computed tomography. In its sample, this clonotype was seen a few times. Researchers amplified the TCR beta CDR3 regions from RNA transcripts. The TCR CDR3 first-round RT-PCR relied on the HTBI primer set. TCRdb re-analysed the multiplex PCR reads in MiXCR, keeping a single row per CDR3 protein. The table lists about 420,000 distinct CDR3 sequences, roughly 13% of them singletons.

The V gene is TRBV19, the J gene TRBJ1-1, with a tentative D call TRBD1 (5 bases). Source material: blood. The origin of this receptor is a woman between 18 and 29 years old with Graves' hyperthyroidism. The CDR3 protein is CASSPGLGGGAGTEAFF. CDR3 DNA sequence: TGTGCCAGTAGCCCGGGATTGGGGGGGGGTGCTGGCACTGAAGCTTTCTTT.